This T cell receptor (beta chain) originates from a study of T cell responses to AZD1222 COVID-19 vaccine. Comments on this clone: Antigen specificity is unknown.

V was cut by 6 bases and J by 2 bases, with 10 bases left in between. From germline, CDR1 is LGHDT and CDR2 YNNKEL (reference sequence). The CDR3 extends over 13 amino acids. Study findings and constraints: Donors, mostly white British, included more females; clonal diversity was possibly underestimated. Only a handful of people who got AZD1222 tested seropositive at baseline.

Profiling relied on immunoSEQ multiplex PCR, and the TCRdb table lists in-frame clones only, not all of them. The sample consists of under 140,000 clones, approximately 94% of them appearing once. The specimen comprised peripheral blood, sampled 28 days after the second AZD1222 dose. The chain employs TRBV3-1 (or the pseudogene TRBV3-2) and TRBJ1-1; D is unclear. The TCR sequence derives from an adult who received the AZD1222 COVID-19 vaccine. The CDR3, as DNA: TGTGCCAGCAGTTTGGGGTCTAACACTGAAGCTTTCTTT. Protein: CASSLGSNTEAFF.